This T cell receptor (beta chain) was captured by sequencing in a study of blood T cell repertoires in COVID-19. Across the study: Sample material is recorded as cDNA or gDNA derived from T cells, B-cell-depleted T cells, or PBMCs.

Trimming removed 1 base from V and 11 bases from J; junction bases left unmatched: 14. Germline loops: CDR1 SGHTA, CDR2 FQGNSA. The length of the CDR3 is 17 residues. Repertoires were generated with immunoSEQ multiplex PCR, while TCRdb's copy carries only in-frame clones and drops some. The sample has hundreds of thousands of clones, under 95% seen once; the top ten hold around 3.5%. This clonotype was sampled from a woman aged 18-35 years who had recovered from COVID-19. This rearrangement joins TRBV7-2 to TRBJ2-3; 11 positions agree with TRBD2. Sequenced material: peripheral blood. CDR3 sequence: CASSLVGTSGSEAGQYF. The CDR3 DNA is TGTGCCAGCAGCTTAGTTGGGACTAGCGGATCTGAGGCGGGGCAGTATTTT.